This passage covers 19 T cell receptor beta chains from one sample sequenced in a study of T cells in Graves' hyperthyroidism and ophthalmopathy. The TCR beta CDR3 regions underwent amplification using RNA transcripts as the source. A set of HTBI primers served as the primers for a first-round RT-PCR of the TCR CDR3. MiXCR, applied by TCRdb to the multiplex PCR reads, yields one record per CDR3 protein. The sample contains more than 350,000 distinct CDR3 sequences, 13% to 15% of which appear only once. Sequencing used blood. The receptors were sampled from a woman aged 60-70 years with Graves' ophthalmopathy.

This clonotype came up a few times. V gene TRBV5-1 combines with J gene TRBJ2-3, with 12 bases lining up with TRBD2. Germline V gives CDR1 SGHRS, CDR2 YFSETQ. The CDR3 totals 18 residues. Germline trimming cut 4 bases from V and 4 bases from J; bases unmatched to any gene: 13. The CDR3 nucleotides read TGCGCCAGCAGCCCCAGACTAGCGGGAGCGGGGGTGGCAGATACGCAGTATTTT. It is translated as CASSPRLAGAGVADTQYF.

The gene calls are TRBV19 and TRBJ1-2; 10 bases are shared with TRBD1. CDR3 length equals 13 residues. The V gene's germline CDR1 is LNHDA and CDR2 SQIVND (reference sequence). The V and J ends lost 5 bases and 5 bases, in that order; junction bases with no gene match: 2. The CDR3 sequence is CASSRTGGYGYTF. The CDR3, as DNA: TGTGCCAGTAGTCGGACAGGGGGATATGGCTACACCTTC.

This clonotype has ten or more counts. The rearrangement uses TRBV3-1 and TRBJ2-5, with D maybe TRBD2 (6 bases). Per germline, CDR1 LGHDT and CDR2 YNNKEL (reference sequence). V lost 1 base and J 5 bases, leaving 8 bases between the germline ends. The CDR3 has 13 residues. The CDR3 is CASSQGLAETQYF. The CDR3 DNA is TGTGCCAGCAGCCAAGGCCTAGCGGAGACCCAGTACTTC.

This clonotype appeared a few times. The gene calls are TRBV18 and TRBJ1-4; D gene unclear. CDR1 KGHSH and CDR2 LQKENI come from the germline V gene. The CDR3 sequence is 14 residues long. V shed 3 bases and J shed 3 bases, with 8 bases lying between them. This CDR3 is CASSPQRANEKLFF. The CDR3 DNA sequence: TGTGCCAGCTCACCTCAGCGGGCTAATGAAAAACTGTTTTTT.

Many counts were recorded for this clonotype. The chain uses TRBV2 and TRBJ2-4, with 8 bases matching TRBD1. This CDR3 comprises 14 residues. The junction had 3 bases not matched to a gene; V was cut back by 6 bases and J by 2 bases. The germline V gene encodes CDR1 SNHLY and CDR2 FYNNEI. The CDR3 spells CASSGQGSKNIQYF. The CDR3 DNA reads TGTGCCAGCAGCGGACAGGGATCCAAAAACATTCAGTACTTC.

A word on this clonotype: One base away lies a much larger clone, so this may be a sequencing read error. The rearrangement uses TRBV30 and TRBJ2-1; D may be TRBD1 or TRBD2 (5 bases each). Germline CDR1 and CDR2: GTSNPN and SVGIG (reference sequence). The germline V and J ends were trimmed by 5 bases and 6 bases, with 14 bases remaining between them. The CDR3 contains 13 residues. The CDR3 DNA sequence: TGTGCCTGGGAGGGGCGGAAGGGCAATGAGCAGTTCTTC. Protein product: CAWEGRKGNEQFF.

The chain is built from TRBV2 and TRBJ2-6; possible D gene TRBD1, 7 bases. Germline assignment: CDR1 SNHLY and CDR2 FYNNEI. The CDR3 has 17 amino acids. V shed 5 bases and J shed 0 bases, with 14 bases lying between them. CDR3: CASSPGGGLSGANVLTF. CDR3 coding DNA: TGTGCCAGCAGTCCAGGGGGAGGACTCTCTGGGGCCAACGTCCTGACTTTC.

This clonotype was counted ten times or more. The chain couples TRBV28 to TRBJ2-7; 9 bases map to TRBD1. Trimming cost V 5 bases and J 7 bases; bases outside gene matches: 12. This CDR3 has 15 residues. Germline loops: CDR1 MDHEN, CDR2 SYDVKM. Here the CDR3 reads CASSGPGTGKGEQYF. CDR3 nucleotides: TGTGCCAGCAGTGGCCCAGGGACAGGGAAGGGGGAGCAGTACTTC.

This clonotype was seen a few times. The chain carries TRBV3-1 and TRBJ2-2, with D tentatively TRBD2 (6 bases). Germline-derived CDR1 and CDR2 are LGHDT and YNNKEL (reference sequence). The CDR3 is 18 residues long. The germline V and J ends were trimmed by 3 bases and 0 bases, with 17 bases remaining between them. For the CDR3, the DNA is TGTGCCAGCAGCCATTTGCTGGGGCGGGAAGCGAACACCGGGGAGCTGTTTTTT. Protein: CASSHLLGREANTGELFF.

This clonotype has at least ten counts. The chain links TRBV20-1 to TRBJ2-1, with 11 positions matching TRBD2. The CDR3 consists of 15 residues. Germline V gives CDR1 DFQATT, CDR2 SNEGSKA (reference sequence). V shed 6 bases, J shed 5 bases, and the junction held 9 bases outside the gene matches. The CDR3 is CSAEPPGLADNEQFF. The DNA of the CDR3 is TGCAGTGCCGAACCACCGGGACTAGCGGACAATGAGCAGTTCTTC.

There are a few counts of this clonotype. The CDR3 sequence: CASRVSGGSTDTQYF. DNA for the CDR3: TGTGCCAGTAGGGTGTCTGGGGGAAGCACAGATACGCAGTATTTT. The rearrangement uses TRBV19 and TRBJ2-3, with D perhaps assigned TRBD1 or TRBD2 (5 bases each). Germline V gives CDR1 LNHDA, CDR2 SQIVND (reference sequence). The CDR3 loop spans 15 amino acids. V dropped 6 bases and J dropped 0 bases, with 13 bases sitting between them. Filled out from reference TRBV19 and TRBJ2-3, the complete variable domain reads DGGITQSPKYLFRKEGQNVTLSCEQNLNHDAMYWYRQDPGQGLRLIYYSQIVNDFQKGDIAEGYSVSREKKESFPLTVTSAQKNPTAFYLCASRVSGGSTDTQYFGPGTRLTVL.

The rearrangement joins TRBV27 to TRBJ2-3; 8 bases fit TRBD1. Per the germline V gene, CDR1 is MNHEY and CDR2 is SMNVEV (reference sequence). V lost 5 bases to trimming and J lost 3 bases; unmatched junction nucleotides: 13. The length of the CDR3 is 17 residues. The CDR3 reads CASSPRARDRTTDTQYF. The DNA for the CDR3 is TGTGCCAGCAGTCCTAGGGCCCGGGACAGGACAACAGATACGCAGTATTTT.

Many counts were recorded for this clonotype. The J gene is TRBJ2-7, the V gene TRBV2, with D possibly called TRBD1 or TRBD2 (5 bases each). The CDR3 extends over 12 amino acids. CDR1 and CDR2 from the germline V gene are SNHLY and FYNNEI. V was pared by 8 bases and J by 1 base, with 9 bases between. CDR3 sequence: CASGGVSYEQYF. The CDR3 DNA is TGTGCCAGCGGGGGAGTATCCTACGAGCAGTACTTC.

The sample holds many counts of this clonotype. This rearrangement joins TRBV5-1 to TRBJ2-1; perhaps TRBD2 as D (6 bases). This CDR3 has 15 amino acids. CDR1 and CDR2 from the germline V gene are SGHRS and YFSETQ. With 3 bases removed from V and 4 bases from J, the gap between germline ends came to 14 bases. As DNA, the CDR3 is TGCGCCAGCAGCTGGGTGGGACTGAGTTACAATGAGCAGTTCTTC. Protein: CASSWVGLSYNEQFF.

This clonotype was observed a handful of times. V and J are TRBV6-5 and TRBJ2-7; 11 bases fit TRBD1. This CDR3 has 15 amino acids. Germline V gene sequence: CDR1 MNHEY, CDR2 SVGAGI. The junction had 4 bases not matched to a gene; V was cut back by 2 bases and J by 4 bases. The CDR3 nucleotides read TGTGCCAGCAGTTACCCGGGACAGGGGGTGTACGAGCAGTACTTC. It encodes CASSYPGQGVYEQYF.

This clonotype was detected many times. The genes are TRBV5-5 and TRBJ2-2; tentatively, D is TRBD1 (6 bases). In germline, CDR1 is SGHKS, CDR2 YYEKEE (reference sequence). Trimming cost V 2 bases and J 1 base, with 12 bases left between them. The length of the CDR3 is 16 residues. The CDR3 loop reads CASSFRQGRNTGELFF. CDR3 in DNA: TGTGCCAGCAGCTTTCGGCAGGGGCGGAACACCGGGGAGCTGTTTTTT.

This clonotype was seen repeatedly, ten times or more. This chain joins TRBV11-2 and TRBJ2-1; D may be TRBD2 (7 bases). The CDR3 spans 13 residues. The V gene lost 10 bases and the J gene lost 4 bases, with 14 bases spanning the gap. CDR1 and CDR2 (germline): SGHAT, FQNNGV. In DNA form, the CDR3 reads TGTGCCACGATGCGGGGGCGTTACAATGAGCAGTTCTTC. It codes for CATMRGRYNEQFF.

In its sample, this clonotype was seen a few times. The chain employs TRBV24-1 and TRBJ2-1; D perhaps matches TRBD1 (7 bases). V was clipped by 4 bases and J by 8 bases, with 14 bases between them. The CDR3 loop spans 14 amino acids. CDR1 is KGHDR, CDR2 SFDVKD, per germline. CDR3 sequence reads: CATSESGGFDEQFF. CDR3 bases: TGTGCCACCAGTGAGTCAGGGGGGTTCGATGAGCAGTTCTTC.

A word on this clonotype: It may be a read error: a sequence one base away is much more abundant. The chain combines TRBV6-5 with TRBJ1-5; D gene ambiguous. Per the germline V gene, CDR1 is MNHEY and CDR2 is SVGAGI. V gave up 7 bases and J gave up 0 bases, with 10 bases separating them. This CDR3 comprises 14 residues. The CDR3 region has the DNA TGTGCCAGCATGAATCCTAATAGCAATCAGCCCCAGCATTTT. Its translation: CASMNPNSNQPQHF.